Following are 18 T cell receptor beta chains from one sample sequenced in a study of CD8 T cells in Susac syndrome. Random hexamers were used to reverse transcribe roughly 0.45 to 1 ug of RNA. A single record per CDR3 protein comes from TCRdb applying MiXCR to the immunoSEQ multiplex PCR reads. The table records roughly 120,000 distinct CDR3 sequences, less than 95% of them present only once. What was sequenced was CD4+ T cells from PBMCs. The source of these receptors is a human donor with multiple sclerosis.

The genes are TRBV11-2 and TRBJ2-1, with D maybe TRBD2 (7 bases). The CDR3 has 15 amino acids. V was trimmed by 4 bases and J by 10 bases, leaving 20 bases between them. Looked up from germline, CDR1 is SGHAT and CDR2 is FQNNGV. This chain's CDR3 is CASSSLQGPGGEQFF. CDR3 DNA: TGTGCCAGCAGCTCCCTCCAGGGGCCGGGGGGCGAGCAGTTCTTC.

This chain uses TRBV7-2 with TRBJ1-2; D gene uncertain. V shed 5 bases and J shed 2 bases, with 18 bases lying between them. This CDR3 region has 16 residues. The V gene's germline CDR1 is SGHTA and CDR2 FQGNSA. The CDR3 loop reads CASSPTGGSSNYGYTF. CDR3 nucleotide sequence: TGTGCCAGCAGCCCGACTGGAGGGTCCTCAAACTATGGCTACACCTTC.

This sequence joins TRBV6-2 or TRBV6-3 and TRBJ1-5; a weak D match, TRBD1 (5 bases). Between the trimmed V and J ends, which lost 6 bases and 3 bases, there was a span of 9 bases. The CDR3 consists of 13 residues. From germline, CDR1 is MNHEY and CDR2 SVGEGT. CDR3 residues: CASSWGVNQPQHF. For the CDR3, the DNA is TGTGCCAGCAGCTGGGGGGTCAATCAGCCCCAGCATTTT.

The chain links TRBV12-3 or TRBV12-4 to TRBJ1-2; D may be TRBD1 (5 bases). The V and J ends lost 2 bases and 2 bases respectively, with 18 bases between them. This CDR3 has 17 residues. Written as DNA, the CDR3 is TGTGCCAGCAGTTTATTTCTCTCAGGGCAGACGAACTATGGCTACACCTTC. It is translated as CASSLFLSGQTNYGYTF.

The table lists this clonotype with a count of one. The V call is TRBV20-1, the J call TRBJ2-1; possible D gene TRBD2, 5 bases. V lost 3 bases and J lost 1, with 10 bases in between. This CDR3 region has 14 residues. CDR1 and CDR2 from the germline V gene are DFQATT and SNEGSKA (reference sequence). This CDR3 is CSASGKGSYNEQFF. CDR3 nucleotide sequence: TGCAGTGCTAGCGGGAAGGGTTCCTACAATGAGCAGTTCTTC.

The chain is built from TRBV28 and TRBJ1-3, with D unclear. V gave up 6 bases and J gave up 8 bases, with 8 bases separating them. There are 11 residues in the CDR3. The germline gives CDR1 MDHEN, CDR2 SYDVKM. CDR3 region: CASSSRYTIYF. Written as DNA, the CDR3 is TGTGCCAGCAGCAGCAGGTACACCATATATTTT.

V and J are TRBV25-1 and TRBJ2-7; the match to TRBD1 covers 9 bases. This CDR3 comprises 15 residues. Germline assignment: CDR1 MGHDK and CDR2 SYGVNS. The trim removed 3 bases at V and 2 bases at J, leaving 5 bases unmatched. This chain's CDR3 is CASSEPGTGTYEQYF. Written as DNA, the CDR3 is TGTGCCAGCAGTGAGCCCGGGACAGGGACCTACGAGCAGTACTTC.

The chain has TRBV7-6 and TRBJ1-1; D not resolved. Germline CDR1 and CDR2: SGHVS and FNYEAQ. This CDR3 spans 13 amino acids. V was clipped by 1 base and J by 8 bases, with 11 bases between them. Here the CDR3 DNA reads TGTGCCAGCAGCTTAGTCCCACTCGGCGAAGCTTTCTTT. Amino acid sequence: CASSLVPLGEAFF. Full variable domain (missing parts from reference TRBV7-6 and TRBJ1-1): GAGVSQSPRYKVTKRGQDVALRCDPISGHVSLYWYRQALGQGPEFLTYFNYEAQQDKSGLPNDRFSAERPEGSISTLTIQRTEQRDSAMYRCASSLVPLGEAFFGQGTRLTVV.

This clonotype was detected once. V and J are TRBV6-5 and TRBJ2-1; the D gene is possibly TRBD2 (6 bases). The V gene's germline CDR1 is MNHEY and CDR2 SVGAGI. V lost 3 bases, J lost 6 bases, and 15 bases lay in between. The CDR3 extends over 15 amino acids. CDR3 protein: CASSYGRLVSNEQFF. The CDR3 nucleotides are TGTGCCAGCAGTTATGGTCGACTAGTGAGCAATGAGCAGTTCTTC.

The gene calls are TRBV7-9 and TRBJ1-4, with 7 nucleotides matching TRBD1. The CDR3 extends over 16 amino acids. Unmatched junction bases numbered 6, after V lost 5 bases and J lost 0 bases. CDR1 and CDR2 from the germline V gene are SEHNR and FQNEAQ (reference sequence). CDR3 region: CASSQAGGATNEKLFF. CDR3 nucleotides: TGTGCCAGCAGCCAGGCAGGGGGTGCAACTAATGAAAAACTGTTTTTT.

The chain carries TRBV11-2 and TRBJ2-2; D is ambiguous. From germline, CDR1 is SGHAT and CDR2 FQNNGV. The CDR3 totals 15 residues. V was cut by 8 bases and J by 0 bases, with 13 bases left in between. The CDR3 region is CASLKGRTNTGELFF. The CDR3 nucleotides are TGTGCCAGCCTCAAGGGCCGAACGAACACCGGGGAGCTGTTTTTT.

For the CDR3, the DNA is TGTGCCACCAGAGCGACAGGGACATCAGATACGCAGTATTTT. Its protein is CATRATGTSDTQYF. V and J are TRBV24-1 and TRBJ2-3; 7 bases are shared with TRBD1. There are 14 residues in the CDR3. Germline trimming cut 7 bases from V and 4 bases from J; bases unmatched to any gene: 7. Per the germline V gene, CDR1 is KGHDR and CDR2 is SFDVKD.

The chain links TRBV5-4 to TRBJ2-1, with 15 bases lining up with TRBD2. The junction had 4 bases not matched to a gene; V was cut back by 0 bases and J by 6 bases. Germline V CDR1 and CDR2: SGHNT, YYREEE (reference sequence). There are 17 residues in the CDR3. The CDR3, as DNA: TGTGCCAGCAGCTTGGCGGGACTAGCGGGGGGCATCAATGAGCAGTTCTTC. It codes for CASSLAGLAGGINEQFF.

This rearrangement joins TRBV4-3 to TRBJ1-1; D is undetermined. The length of the CDR3 is 14 residues. The germline V gene encodes CDR1 LGHNA and CDR2 YSLEER. V lost 0 bases, J lost 6 bases, and 11 bases lay in between. The CDR3 coding sequence is TGCGCCAGCAGCCAAGAACCGGGGTCGGCTGAAGCTTTCTTT. Its protein is CASSQEPGSAEAFF.

This sequence joins TRBV7-2 and TRBJ1-2; TRBD1 might be the D (5 bases). CDR3 length equals 16 residues. In germline, CDR1 is SGHTA, CDR2 FQGNSA. Trimming pared 5 bases from V and 3 bases from J, leaving 19 bases between. Here the CDR3 DNA reads TGTGCCAGCAGCACCCACCTCAGACCCAGGGACTATGGCTACACCTTC. Translated, it gives CASSTHLRPRDYGYTF. Together with reference TRBV7-2 and TRBJ1-2, the CDR3 gives the full variable domain: GAGVSQSPSNKVTEKGKDVELRCDPISGHTALYWYRQSLGQGLEFLIYFQGNSAPDKSGLPSDRFSAERTGGSVSTLTIQRTQQEDSAVYLCASSTHLRPRDYGYTFGSGTRLTVV.

This chain links TRBV4-3 with TRBJ2-1, with 8 bases matching TRBD2. Germline CDR1 reads LGHNA; CDR2 reads YSLEER. V dropped 0 bases and J dropped 9; count of bases not matched to a gene: 7. The CDR3 is made up of 15 amino acids. The CDR3 loop is CASSQDSGALGEQFF. CDR3 coding DNA: TGCGCCAGCAGCCAAGATAGCGGGGCGCTTGGTGAGCAGTTCTTC.

This clonotype was seen only once. The genes are TRBV7-9 and TRBJ2-7; a possible D gene is TRBD2 (7 bases). The germline CDR1 and CDR2 sequences are SEHNR and FQNEAQ (reference sequence). The V and J ends lost 11 bases and 3 bases respectively, with 17 bases between them. The CDR3 loop spans 13 amino acids. The chain's CDR3 is CAVQGGVFYEQYF. In nucleotides, the CDR3 is TGTGCCGTACAGGGAGGGGTCTTCTACGAGCAGTACTTC.

The rearrangement links TRBV20-1 to TRBJ2-1; weak D call: TRBD2 (6 bases). CDR1 and CDR2 from the germline V gene are DFQATT and SNEGSKA (reference sequence). Trimming took 6 bases from V and 7 from J, leaving 16 bases between them. This CDR3 contains 13 residues. The CDR3 sequence is CSASPPGRNEQFF. CDR3 nucleotides: TGCAGTGCGTCTCCGCCGGGGAGGAATGAGCAGTTCTTC.